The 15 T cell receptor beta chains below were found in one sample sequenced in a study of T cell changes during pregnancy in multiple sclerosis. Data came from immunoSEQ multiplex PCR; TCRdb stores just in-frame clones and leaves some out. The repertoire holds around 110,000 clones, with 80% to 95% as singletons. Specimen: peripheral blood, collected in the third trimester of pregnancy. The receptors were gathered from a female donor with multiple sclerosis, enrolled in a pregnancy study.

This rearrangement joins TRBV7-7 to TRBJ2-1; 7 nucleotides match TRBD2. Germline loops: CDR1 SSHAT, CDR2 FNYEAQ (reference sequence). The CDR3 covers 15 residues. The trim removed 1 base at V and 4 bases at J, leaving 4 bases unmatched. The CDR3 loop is CASSLGGSTYNEQFF. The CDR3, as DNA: TGTGCCAGCAGCTTAGGCGGGAGCACTTACAATGAGCAGTTCTTC. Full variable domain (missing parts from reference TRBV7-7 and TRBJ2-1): GAGVSQSPRYKVTKRGQDVTLRCDPISSHATLYWYQQALGQGPEFLTYFNYEAQPDKSGLPSDRFSAERPEGSISTLTIQRTEQRDSAMYRCASSLGGSTYNEQFFGPGTRLTVL.

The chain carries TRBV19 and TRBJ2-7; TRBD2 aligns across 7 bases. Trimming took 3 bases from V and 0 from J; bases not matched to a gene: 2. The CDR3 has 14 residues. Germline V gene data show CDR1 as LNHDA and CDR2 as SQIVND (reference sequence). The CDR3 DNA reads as TGTGCCAGTAGTATGGCGGGGGACTCCTACGAGCAGTACTTC. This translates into CASSMAGDSYEQYF.

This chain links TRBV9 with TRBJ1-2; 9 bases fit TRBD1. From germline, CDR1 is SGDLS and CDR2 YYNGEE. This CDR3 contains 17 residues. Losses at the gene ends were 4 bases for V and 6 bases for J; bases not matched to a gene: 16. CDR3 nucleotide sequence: TGTGCCAGCAGCCCACCTCTGGGGGACAGGGTCCGACATGGCTACACCTTC. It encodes CASSPPLGDRVRHGYTF.

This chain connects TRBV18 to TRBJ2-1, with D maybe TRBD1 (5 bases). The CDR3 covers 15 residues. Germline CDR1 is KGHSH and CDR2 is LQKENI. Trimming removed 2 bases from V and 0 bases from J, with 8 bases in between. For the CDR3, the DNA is TGTGCCAGCTCACCAGACCAGGGCTCCTACAATGAGCAGTTCTTC. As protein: CASSPDQGSYNEQFF.

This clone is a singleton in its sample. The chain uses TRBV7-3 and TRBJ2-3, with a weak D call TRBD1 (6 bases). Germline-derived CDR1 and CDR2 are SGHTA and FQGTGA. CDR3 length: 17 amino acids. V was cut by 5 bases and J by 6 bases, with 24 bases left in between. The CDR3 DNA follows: TGTGCCAGCAGCCGAGGGAACCCGACCACAGGGAGTGATACGCAGTATTTT. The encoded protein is CASSRGNPTTGSDTQYF.

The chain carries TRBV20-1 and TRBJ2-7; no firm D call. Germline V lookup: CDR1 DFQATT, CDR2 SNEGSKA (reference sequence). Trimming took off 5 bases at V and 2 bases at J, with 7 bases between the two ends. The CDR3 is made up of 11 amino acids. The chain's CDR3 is CSALSAYEQYF. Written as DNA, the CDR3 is TGCAGTGCTTTATCAGCCTACGAGCAGTACTTC.

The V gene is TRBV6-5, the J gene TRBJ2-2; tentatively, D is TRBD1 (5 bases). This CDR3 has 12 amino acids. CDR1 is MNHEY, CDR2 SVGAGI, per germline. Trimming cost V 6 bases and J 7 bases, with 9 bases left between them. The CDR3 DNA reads TGTGCCAGCAGGGGGCTGGTCGGGGAGCTGTTTTTT. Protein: CASRGLVGELFF.

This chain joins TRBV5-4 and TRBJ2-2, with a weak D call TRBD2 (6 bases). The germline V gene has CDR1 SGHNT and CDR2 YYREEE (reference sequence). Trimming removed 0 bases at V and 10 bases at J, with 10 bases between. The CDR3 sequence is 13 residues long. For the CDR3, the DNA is TGTGCCAGCAGCTTGGTATGGGGGGAGGAGCTGTTTTTT. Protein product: CASSLVWGEELFF.

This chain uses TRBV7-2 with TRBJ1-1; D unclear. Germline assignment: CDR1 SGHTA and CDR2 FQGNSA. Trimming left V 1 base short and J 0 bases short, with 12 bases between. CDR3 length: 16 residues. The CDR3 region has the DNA TGTGCCAGCAGCTTAGGTCCGAACTCGTTGAACACTGAAGCTTTCTTT. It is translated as CASSLGPNSLNTEAFF.

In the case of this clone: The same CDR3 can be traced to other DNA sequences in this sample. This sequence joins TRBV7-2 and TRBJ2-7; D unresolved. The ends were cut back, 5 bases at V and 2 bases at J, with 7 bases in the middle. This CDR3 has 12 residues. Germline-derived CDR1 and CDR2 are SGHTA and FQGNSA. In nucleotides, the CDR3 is TGTGCCAGCAGCCCTCCAGCCTACGAGCAGTACTTC. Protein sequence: CASSPPAYEQYF. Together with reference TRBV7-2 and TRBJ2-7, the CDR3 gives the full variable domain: GAGVSQSPSNKVTEKGKDVELRCDPISGHTALYWYRQSLGQGLEFLIYFQGNSAPDKSGLPSDRFSAERTGGSVSTLTIQRTQQEDSAVYLCASSPPAYEQYFGPGTRLTVT.

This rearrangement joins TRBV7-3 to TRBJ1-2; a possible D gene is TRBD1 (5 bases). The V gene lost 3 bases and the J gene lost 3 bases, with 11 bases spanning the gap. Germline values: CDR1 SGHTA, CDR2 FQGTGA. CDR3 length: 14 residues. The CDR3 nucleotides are TGTGCCAGCAGCTTGGACCCGGGGGACTATGGCTACACCTTC. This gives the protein CASSLDPGDYGYTF.

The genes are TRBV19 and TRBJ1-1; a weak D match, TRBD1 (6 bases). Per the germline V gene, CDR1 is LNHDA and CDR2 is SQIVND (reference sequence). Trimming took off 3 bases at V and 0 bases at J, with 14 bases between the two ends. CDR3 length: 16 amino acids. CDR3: CASSISGADMNTEAFF. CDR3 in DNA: TGTGCCAGTAGTATCTCAGGGGCGGATATGAACACTGAAGCTTTCTTT.

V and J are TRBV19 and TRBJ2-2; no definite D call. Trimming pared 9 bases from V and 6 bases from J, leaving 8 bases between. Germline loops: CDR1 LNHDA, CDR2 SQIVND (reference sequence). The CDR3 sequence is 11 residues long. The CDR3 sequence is CASTKSGELFF. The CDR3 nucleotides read TGTGCCAGCACTAAGTCCGGGGAGCTGTTTTTT.

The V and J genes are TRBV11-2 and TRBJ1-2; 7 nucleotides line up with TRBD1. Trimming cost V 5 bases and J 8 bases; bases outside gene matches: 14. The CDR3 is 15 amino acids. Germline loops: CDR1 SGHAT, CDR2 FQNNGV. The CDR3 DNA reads TGTGCCAGCAGCACGAGTCCCGGGACAGTGGGCGGCTACACCTTC. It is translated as CASSTSPGTVGGYTF. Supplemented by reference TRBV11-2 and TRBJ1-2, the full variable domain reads EAGVAQSPRYKIIEKRQSVAFWCNPISGHATLYWYQQILGQGPKLLIQFQNNGVVDDSQLPKDRFSAERLKGVDSTLKIQPAKLEDSAVYLCASSTSPGTVGGYTFGSGTRLTVV.

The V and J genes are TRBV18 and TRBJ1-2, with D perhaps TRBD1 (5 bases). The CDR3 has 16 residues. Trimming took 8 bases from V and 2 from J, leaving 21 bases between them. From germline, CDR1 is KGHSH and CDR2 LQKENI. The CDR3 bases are TGTGCCAGCGTCAGCCAGTGGGACGGGGGAAACTATGGCTACACCTTC. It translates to CASVSQWDGGNYGYTF.